Listed below are T cell receptor beta chains from one sample, sequenced in a study of response to subunit inactivated influenza vaccine. TCRdb reprocessed the RT-PCR reads with MiXCR, giving one entry per CDR3 protein. The sample yields about 520,000 distinct CDR3 sequences, approximately 7.8% seen once. Specimen: PBMCs from blood, collected less than 30 months after vaccination. These receptor sequences come from a man between 50 and 70 years old who received an inactivated influenza vaccine. The CDR3 runs from the conserved cysteine through the conserved F or W. D genes are given only for firm matches. Size values are once, few and many counts, or a class for expanded clones, and some rows have none.

NA	TRBV7-8	NA	TRBJ1-4	CASSLGRGLGEKLFF	TGTGCCAGCAGCTTAGGGCGAGGGCTTGGTGAAAAACTGTTTTTT
many	TRBV12-3/TRBV12-4	NA	TRBJ2-1	CASKLEHSSYNEQFF	TGTGCCAGCAAACTAGAACATAGCTCCTACAATGAGCAGTTCTTC
many	TRBV4-1	TRBD2	TRBJ2-7	CASSRQLSGSYEQYF	TGCGCCAGCAGCCGACAGCTTAGCGGGTCCTACGAGCAGTACTTC
many	TRBV28	TRBD2	TRBJ2-5	CASSLTSGRAMTQETQYF	TGTGCCAGCAGTCTGACTAGCGGGAGGGCCATGACCCAAGAGACCCAGTACTTC
many	TRBV4-3	NA	TRBJ2-3	CASSQEAADTQYF	TGCGCCAGCAGCCAAGAAGCGGCAGATACGCAGTATTTT
many	TRBV20-1	NA	TRBJ1-5	CSARGHSNQPQHF	TGCAGTGCTAGGGGGCATAGCAATCAGCCCCAGCATTTT
NA	TRBV20-1	TRBD2	TRBJ2-5	CSSFPLAIWETQYF	TGCAGTTCCTTTCCACTAGCGATTTGGGAGACCCAGTACTTC
NA	TRBV7-9	TRBD2	TRBJ2-6	CASSPPGGGNGANVLTF	TGTGCCAGCAGCCCCCCCGGGGGGGGGAATGGGGCCAACGTCCTGACTTTC
NA	TRBV6-5	TRBD1	TRBJ1-2	CASSYRRTGGYGYTF	TGTGCCAGCAGTTACCGGCGGACAGGAGGATATGGCTACACCTTC
few	TRBV10-1	TRBD2	TRBJ2-1	CASSDLAGEYNEQFF	TGCGCCAGCAGTGATTTAGCGGGGGAGTACAATGAGCAGTTCTTC
NA	TRBV4-1	NA	TRBJ2-1	CASSQGWSVGEQFF	TGCGCCAGCAGCCAAGGGTGGAGCGTCGGGGAGCAGTTCTTC
few	TRBV6-1	NA	TRBJ1-5	CASRKRENQPQHF	TGTGCCAGCAGAAAAAGAGAAAATCAGCCCCAGCATTTT
few	TRBV5-1	NA	TRBJ1-2	CASSLGTLGNYGYTF	TGCGCCAGCAGCTTGGGGACACTGGGCAACTATGGCTACACCTTC
many	TRBV5-1	TRBD1	TRBJ2-1	CASSLGQGAYEQFF	TGCGCCAGCAGCTTAGGACAGGGGGCATATGAGCAGTTCTTC
NA	TRBV28	NA	TRBJ1-2	CASSRPRAIYGYTF	TGTGCCAGCAGTCGCCCGCGGGCGATCTATGGCTACACCTTC
many	TRBV7-9	NA	TRBJ1-5	CASSLTGEQPQHF	TGTGCCAGCAGCTTAACAGGAGAACAGCCCCAGCATTTT
NA	TRBV7-8	NA	TRBJ2-7	CASSLGIRPGAYEQYF	TGTGCCAGCAGCTTAGGAATCAGGCCAGGGGCCTACGAGCAGTACTTC
many	TRBV27	NA	TRBJ2-7	CASSSRDRGDYEQYF	TGTGCCAGCAGTTCCCGGGATAGAGGGGACTACGAGCAGTACTTC
few	TRBV4-3	NA	TRBJ2-7	CASSQDSLGRYEQYF	TGCGCCAGCAGCCAAGATTCTTTAGGACGCTACGAGCAGTACTTC
NA	TRBV4-1	TRBD1	TRBJ2-1	CASSRTETGGAYNEQFF	TGCGCCAGCAGCCGGACCGAGACAGGGGGCGCCTACAATGAGCAGTTCTTC
many	TRBV10-3	NA	TRBJ2-7	CAISEFDEQYF	TGTGCCATCAGTGAATTTGACGAGCAGTACTTC
few	TRBV10-3	NA	TRBJ1-5	CAISDSFGQPQHF	TGTGCCATCAGCGACAGTTTCGGGCAGCCCCAGCATTTT
NA	TRBV5-5	TRBD2	TRBJ2-7	CASSGLGAGGWYEQYF	TGTGCCAGCAGCGGTTTGGGAGCGGGAGGTTGGTACGAGCAGTACTTC
few	TRBV11-2	TRBD2	TRBJ2-3	CASSLWAGGPDTQYF	TGTGCCAGCAGCTTATGGGCGGGAGGGCCGGATACGCAGTATTTT
few	TRBV4-1	TRBD2	TRBJ2-3	CASRIASGGPRDTQYF	TGCGCCAGCAGGATTGCCAGCGGGGGGCCAAGAGATACGCAGTATTTT
few	TRBV2	NA	TRBJ2-7	CASSDGRGTYEQYF	TGTGCCAGCAGTGATGGTAGGGGAACCTACGAGCAGTACTTC
NA	TRBV9	NA	TRBJ1-5	CASSVDDQEYQPQHF	TGTGCCAGCAGCGTAGACGATCAGGAATATCAGCCCCAGCATTTT
many	TRBV12-3/TRBV12-4	TRBD1	TRBJ1-2	CASTARDRVTYGYTF	TGTGCCAGCACCGCACGGGACAGGGTGACCTATGGCTACACCTTC
NA	TRBV6-2/TRBV6-3	NA	TRBJ2-1	CASSYSKSPYSYNEQFF	TGTGCCAGCAGTTACTCTAAATCTCCCTACTCCTACAATGAGCAGTTCTTC
few	TRBV4-3	NA	TRBJ2-1	CASSQDSGGGLYNEQFF	TGCGCCAGCAGCCAAGATTCTGGGGGGGGGCTCTACAATGAGCAGTTCTTC
many	TRBV12-3/TRBV12-4	NA	TRBJ1-2	CASSFSGHYGYTF	TGTGCCAGCAGTTTTTCGGGACATTATGGCTACACCTTC
NA	TRBV7-8	TRBD2	TRBJ2-1	CASSPMARSGSGEQFF	TGTGCCAGCAGCCCAATGGCCCGTAGCGGGAGTGGTGAGCAGTTCTTC
NA	TRBV28	NA	TRBJ2-5	CASSSSGPDGTQYF	TGTGCCAGCAGCTCCTCGGGACCCGACGGGACCCAGTACTTC
few	TRBV7-2	NA	TRBJ2-1	CASTPGTVLIGEQFF	TGTGCCAGCACCCCCGGAACAGTTTTAATAGGTGAGCAGTTCTTC
NA	TRBV7-2	TRBD2	TRBJ2-7	CASSSGLAGSYEQYF	TGTGCCAGCAGCTCAGGACTAGCGGGATCCTACGAGCAGTACTTC
NA	TRBV6-2/TRBV6-3	TRBD1	TRBJ2-1	CAIGQVPNEQFF	TGTGCCATCGGACAGGTCCCCAATGAGCAGTTCTTC
NA	TRBV18	NA	TRBJ2-5	CASLLARQETQYF	TGTGCCAGCTTATTAGCGCGACAAGAGACCCAGTACTTC
NA	TRBV4-2	NA	TRBJ1-2	CASSPPRVCSGLNYGYTF	TGTGCCAGCAGCCCCCCTCGCGTGTGCAGCGGATTAAACTATGGCTACACCTTC
NA	TRBV5-1	NA	TRBJ2-5	CASSLGGQLTGETQYF	TGCGCCAGCAGCTTGGGGGGCCAGTTGACCGGGGAGACCCAGTACTTC
few	TRBV5-1	NA	TRBJ2-5	CASSVLTGETQYF	TGCGCCAGCAGCGTGCTGACCGGGGAGACCCAGTACTTC
few	TRBV20-1	NA	TRBJ2-1	CSARLRVDEQFF	TGCAGTGCTAGACTCCGGGTGGATGAGCAGTTCTTC
NA	TRBV29-1	NA	TRBJ2-2	CSVGKGAGELFF	TGCAGCGTTGGCAAGGGTGCCGGGGAGCTGTTTTTT
NA	TRBV5-1	NA	TRBJ2-2	CASSLTGTPNTGELFF	TGCGCCAGCAGCCTAACCGGGACACCGAACACCGGGGAGCTGTTTTTT
few	TRBV18	NA	TRBJ1-4	CASSPPAGAREKLFF	TGTGCCAGCTCACCACCAGCAGGGGCGAGGGAAAAACTGTTTTTT
NA	TRBV27	NA	TRBJ1-5	CASKSELDQPQHF	TGTGCCAGCAAATCGGAGTTGGATCAGCCCCAGCATTTT
few	TRBV4-2	TRBD1	TRBJ1-1	CASSQLTGADTEAFF	TGTGCCAGCAGCCAATTGACAGGGGCAGACACTGAAGCTTTCTTT
few	TRBV4-3	TRBD2	TRBJ2-1	CASSQDRAGGAYNEQFF	TGCGCCAGCAGCCAAGATCGAGCGGGGGGCGCCTACAATGAGCAGTTCTTC
few	TRBV7-2	NA	TRBJ1-4	CASSPGAGEEKLFF	TGTGCCAGCAGCCCCGGGGCAGGGGAAGAAAAACTGTTTTTT
NA	TRBV30	NA	TRBJ2-5	CAFNPDSWQETQYF	TGTGCCTTCAACCCGGACAGTTGGCAAGAGACCCAGTACTTC
few	TRBV6-2/TRBV6-3	NA	TRBJ1-5	CASSYDPGDQPQHF	TGTGCCAGCAGTTACGATCCAGGAGATCAGCCCCAGCATTTT
NA	TRBV28	TRBD1	TRBJ1-4	CASSPTGTGKEKLFF	TGTGCCAGCAGTCCGACCGGGACAGGGAAGGAAAAACTGTTTTTT
few	TRBV4-1	TRBD1	TRBJ1-6	CASSQVWLRDRGSPLHF	TGCGCCAGCAGCCAAGTCTGGCTCCGGGACAGAGGTTCACCCCTCCACTTT
NA	TRBV5-5	TRBD1	TRBJ1-1	CASSWGQGAAIAFF	TGTGCCAGCAGCTGGGGACAGGGGGCCGCAATTGCTTTCTTT
many	TRBV7-2	TRBD2	TRBJ2-7	CASSLASGREHEQYF	TGTGCCAGCAGCTTAGCCAGCGGGAGGGAACACGAGCAGTACTTC
many	TRBV5-1	NA	TRBJ2-1	CASSPAQSYNEQFF	TGCGCCAGCAGCCCGGCCCAAAGCTACAATGAGCAGTTCTTC